One T cell receptor beta chain is described in this entry. This record belongs to a study of blood T cell repertoires in COVID-19. Whole-study context: T cells, B-cell-depleted T cells, or PBMCs provided the cDNA or gDNA that served as material.

V gave up 1 base and J gave up 4 bases; unmatched junction bases: 4. The CDR3 has 15 residues. Germline V gene lookup returns CDR1 SGHTA and CDR2 FQGNSA. Source study methods: Cell counts per sample came from amplifying reference gene primers. The method was immunoSEQ multiplex PCR; TCRdb's version includes in-frame clones alone and lacks a portion of them. V and J calls plus clone size are reproduced from that table; the DNA served to infer D and trimming. The profile shows under 200,000 clones, 85% to 90% of them singletons. This TCR derives from a woman in her sixties or seventies with COVID-19, enrolled during active disease. The chain joins TRBV7-2 to TRBJ1-5; TRBD1 matches 7 bases. Material: peripheral blood. CDR3 protein: CASSLGDRRNQPQHF. DNA for the CDR3: TGTGCCAGCAGCTTAGGGGACAGAAGGAATCAGCCCCAGCATTTT.